These 25 T cell receptor beta chains came from one sample sequenced in a study of cytomegalovirus exposure and HLA in healthy donors. This PCR relied on a set of 60 Vbeta primers and 13 Jbeta primers. The table came from immunoSEQ multiplex PCR; TCRdb's copy has only in-frame clones and leaves some out. Of about 140,000 clones detected, roughly 10% appear once; the ten largest clones hold 1.5% to 2%. Sequencing was performed on PBMCs. The receptors originated from a male donor in good health and CMV-seronegative.

The chain employs TRBV29-1 and TRBJ2-7, with 8 bases fitting TRBD1. The germline CDR1 and CDR2 sequences are SQVTM and ANQGSEA. V lost 6 bases to trimming and J lost 4 bases; unmatched junction nucleotides: 8. The CDR3 contains 13 residues. The CDR3 here is CSVLTGAGYEQYF. In nucleotides, the CDR3 is TGCAGCGTCCTGACAGGGGCCGGGTACGAGCAGTACTTC.

The genes are TRBV28 and TRBJ1-2, with a weak D call TRBD1 (5 bases). CDR3 length: 13 amino acids. Germline CDR1 is MDHEN and CDR2 is SYDVKM. V was pared by 3 bases and J by 4 bases, with 9 bases between. CDR3 DNA sequence: TGTGCCAGCAGTTTGGGGCAGATCTATGGCTACACCTTC. Its protein is CASSLGQIYGYTF.

The chain recombines TRBV28 with TRBJ2-7, with 9 bases fitting TRBD1. Losses at the gene ends were 7 bases for V and 6 bases for J; bases not matched to a gene: 13. Germline V gene data show CDR1 as MDHEN and CDR2 as SYDVKM. The CDR3 consists of 15 residues. CDR3: CASTKPSGQGAEQYF. The CDR3 coding sequence is TGTGCCAGCACAAAGCCCTCGGGACAGGGCGCCGAGCAGTACTTC.

This clone was seen a handful of times. The chain joins TRBV7-9 to TRBJ2-1, with 14 bases fitting TRBD2. J lost 1 base, V lost 4 bases, and 6 bases had no gene match. CDR3 length equals 18 residues. Germline V gene lookup returns CDR1 SEHNR and CDR2 FQNEAQ (reference sequence). The CDR3 loop reads CASSSSRLAGGSYNEQFF. CDR3 nucleotide sequence: TGTGCCAGCAGCTCCTCAAGACTAGCGGGGGGGTCCTACAATGAGCAGTTCTTC.

This clone was counted between two and nine times. The chain couples TRBV13 to TRBJ2-7; 11 nucleotides line up with TRBD2. Germline V lookup: CDR1 PRHDT, CDR2 FYEKMQ (reference sequence). The CDR3 loop spans 15 amino acids. J gave up 4 bases and V 0 bases, and 2 bases lay outside the gene matches. The DNA of the CDR3 is TGTGCCAGCAGCTTAGGACTAGCGGGGGATTACGAGCAGTACTTC. Protein: CASSLGLAGDYEQYF.

This clone has only a few counts. A read error may produce the germline difference seen at one junction end. This CDR3 is also generated by other DNA sequences in the sample. The rearrangement links TRBV5-6 to TRBJ1-2, with D possibly being TRBD1 (6 bases). Looked up from germline, CDR1 is SGHDT and CDR2 is YYEEEE. The CDR3 extends over 18 amino acids. Here the CDR3 reads CASRSVGARGHLNYGYTF. CDR3 sequence (DNA): TGCGCCAGCCGCTCTGTGGGAGCCCGGGGACACTTAAACTATGGCTACACCTTC.

This clone was observed a few times. The chain joins TRBV27 to TRBJ2-1; D is ambiguous. CDR3 length equals 12 residues. The V end was cut by 8 bases, the J end by 7 bases, with 12 bases between. Germline V gene sequence: CDR1 MNHEY, CDR2 SMNVEV (reference sequence). CDR3 sequence: CASAPMENEQFF. CDR3 nucleotide sequence: TGTGCCAGCGCCCCAATGGAGAATGAGCAGTTCTTC.

V is TRBV29-1 and J is TRBJ1-2; unclear D gene. Germline V CDR1 and CDR2: SQVTM, ANQGSEA. The V end lost 3 bases, the J end lost 4 bases, and 15 bases lay between the germline ends. The CDR3 covers 14 residues. The CDR3 bases are TGCAGCGTTGACCGGGGATCGCGTACCTATGGCTACACCTTC. Protein sequence: CSVDRGSRTYGYTF. Combining the CDR3 with reference TRBV29-1 and TRBJ1-2 gives the whole variable domain SAVISQKPSRDICQRGTSLTIQCQVDSQVTMMFWYRQQPGQSLTLIATANQGSEATYESGFVIDKFPISRPNLTFSTLTVSNMSPEDSSIYLCSVDRGSRTYGYTFGSGTRLTVV.

This clone showed up just a few times. The chain recombines TRBV5-1 with TRBJ2-5; TRBD1 matches at 11 bases. The CDR3 totals 15 residues. Per the germline V gene, CDR1 is SGHRS and CDR2 is YFSETQ. With V trimmed by 0 bases and J by 5 bases, 3 bases remained unmatched. CDR3 protein: CASSLAGDRGETQYF. The CDR3 DNA reads TGCGCCAGCAGCTTGGCCGGGGACAGGGGGGAGACCCAGTACTTC.

This clone occurred a few times. V gene TRBV28 combines with J gene TRBJ1-4; D might be TRBD1 (6 bases). Germline CDR1 reads MDHEN; CDR2 reads SYDVKM. V was shortened by 7 bases and J by 4 bases, with 13 bases between the two germline ends. The CDR3 spans 14 residues. For the CDR3, the DNA is TGTGCCAGCACCATAGGGGGATTTAATGAAAAACTGTTTTTT. Protein: CASTIGGFNEKLFF.

This clone was seen a few times. The chain links TRBV25-1 to TRBJ2-1; D is unresolved. Germline lookup yields CDR1 MGHDK and CDR2 SYGVNS. This CDR3 has 11 residues. V was cut by 6 bases and J by 13 bases, with 13 bases left in between. Here the CDR3 DNA reads TGTGCCAGCAGCGTGGGCTTAGGACAGTTCTTC. Translating gives CASSVGLGQFF. Using reference TRBV25-1 and TRBJ2-1 for the parts outside the CDR3, the full variable domain is EADIYQTPRYLVIGTGKKITLECSQTMGHDKMYWYQQDPGMELHLIHYSYGVNSTEKGDLSSESTVSRIRTEHFPLTLESARPSHTSQYLCASSVGLGQFFGPGTRLTVL.

The chain carries TRBV27 and TRBJ2-7; 11 positions agree with TRBD2. The ends lost 5 bases at V and 0 bases at J; junction bases unmatched: 6. CDR3 size: 16 residues. Germline assignment: CDR1 MNHEY and CDR2 SMNVEV (reference sequence). CDR3 region: CASSPLAGESSYEQYF. CDR3 sequence (DNA): TGTGCCAGCAGTCCACTAGCGGGAGAGAGCTCCTACGAGCAGTACTTC.

This clone has just a few counts. Here the CDR3 DNA reads TGTGCCAGCAGCCAACAGGGGGGGACCTACGAGCAGTACTTC. It is translated as CASSQQGGTYEQYF. The rearrangement joins TRBV7-9 to TRBJ2-7; possible D gene TRBD1, 8 bases. The germline V and J ends were trimmed by 5 bases and 2 bases, with 13 bases remaining between them. The CDR3 runs to 14 residues. Germline assignment: CDR1 SEHNR and CDR2 FQNEAQ (reference sequence).

This clone was counted between two and nine times. The chain is built from TRBV7-6 and TRBJ1-4; 12 bases are shared with TRBD1. V lost 2 bases to trimming and J lost 7 bases; unmatched junction nucleotides: 8. The CDR3 has 17 residues. CDR1 and CDR2 (germline): SGHVS, FNYEAQ. The CDR3: CASSLSGQGAFSEKLFF. Written as DNA, the CDR3 is TGTGCCAGCAGCTTATCGGGACAGGGGGCGTTTAGTGAAAAACTGTTTTTT.

This chain connects TRBV4-3 to TRBJ2-7; a possible D gene is TRBD1 (5 bases). Germline loops: CDR1 LGHNA, CDR2 YSLEER. The CDR3 is 17 amino acids. The V end was cut by 0 bases, the J end by 1 base, with 16 bases between. The CDR3 here is CASSQDRETGDSYEQYF. In DNA form, the CDR3 reads TGCGCCAGCAGCCAAGATAGGGAAACAGGAGATTCCTACGAGCAGTACTTC.

The chain has TRBV7-2 and TRBJ2-7; 7 bases fit TRBD2. This CDR3 spans 14 amino acids. CDR1 SGHTA and CDR2 FQGNSA come from the germline V gene. The V and J ends lost 5 bases and 7 bases, in that order; junction bases with no gene match: 11. The CDR3 region has the DNA TGTGCCAGCAGCCCTCGGGACTACCTCTGGGAGCAGTACTTC. Encoded protein: CASSPRDYLWEQYF.

This clone has a handful of counts. The V and J genes are TRBV27 and TRBJ1-2, with D hard to call. Germline V lookup: CDR1 MNHEY, CDR2 SMNVEV (reference sequence). The CDR3 length is 16 residues. The V end lost 4 bases, the J end lost 4 bases, and 19 bases lay between the germline ends. The CDR3 sequence: CASSSLPPGSVYGYTF. The CDR3 DNA is TGTGCCAGCAGTTCCCTCCCCCCGGGATCGGTCTATGGCTACACCTTC.

CDR3 DNA: TGTGCCAGCAGCGCCCCTACTACCTACGAGCAGTACTTC. Amino acids: CASSAPTTYEQYF. The chain has TRBV5-4 and TRBJ2-7; the D is unclear. There are 13 residues in the CDR3. V lost 4 bases, J lost 2 bases, and 10 bases lay in between. The germline CDR1 and CDR2 sequences are SGHNT and YYREEE (reference sequence).

This clone was detected a few times. This chain uses TRBV7-6 with TRBJ2-2; 7 bases map to TRBD2. The V segment lost 6 bases and the J segment 3 bases; nucleotides outside the gene matches: 7. The CDR3 extends over 15 amino acids. The V gene's germline CDR1 is SGHVS and CDR2 FNYEAQ. CDR3 coding DNA: TGTGCCAGCAGACCCGGGACTACGGACACCGGGGAGCTGTTTTTT. Residues: CASRPGTTDTGELFF.

The J gene is TRBJ2-1, the V gene TRBV19; TRBD2 might be the D (6 bases). The CDR3 contains 15 residues. With 5 bases removed from V and 2 bases from J, the gap between germline ends came to 13 bases. Germline V CDR1 and CDR2: LNHDA, SQIVND (reference sequence). CDR3 loop: CASSVTWGAYNEQFF. The CDR3 DNA reads TGTGCCAGTAGTGTCACCTGGGGGGCCTACAATGAGCAGTTCTTC.

This chain connects TRBV10-3 to TRBJ2-7; TRBD2 matches at 10 bases. This CDR3 is built from 13 residues. The J segment lost 5 bases and the V segment lost 6 bases, leaving 4 bases of the junction unmatched. The germline CDR1 and CDR2 sequences are ENHRY and SYGVKD. In DNA form, the CDR3 reads TGTGCCATCAGGATAGCGGGGGGAAACGAGCAGTACTTC. It encodes CAIRIAGGNEQYF.

The chain employs TRBV15 and TRBJ1-5, with 10 bases fitting TRBD1. V was clipped by 0 bases and J by 8 bases; unmatched bases: 16. Germline V lookup: CDR1 LNHNV, CDR2 YYDKDF (reference sequence). This CDR3 spans 19 amino acids. The CDR3 DNA follows: TGTGCCACCAGCAGAGAACCACCGGGACAGGGGTCGGTGCGAGAGCCCCAGCATTTT. Its translation is CATSREPPGQGSVREPQHF.

This clone was counted between two and nine times. J is TRBJ1-2 and V is TRBV6-6; no firm D call. The CDR3 is 13 amino acids. Trimming stripped 0 bases from V and 10 bases from J, with 12 bases between. The germline gives CDR1 MNHNY, CDR2 SVGAGI (reference sequence). In nucleotides, the CDR3 is TGTGCCAGCAGTTACTCGACGCAGGCCTTCTACACCTTC. Translation gives CASSYSTQAFYTF.

A few counts support this clone. This chain uses TRBV5-6 with TRBJ1-5; weak D call: TRBD1 (6 bases). CDR3 length: 18 amino acids. Germline CDR1 SGHDT, CDR2 YYEEEE. The V end lost 4 bases, the J end lost 0 bases, and 20 bases lay between the germline ends. CDR3 nucleotide sequence: TGTGCCAGCAGCCAAAATCATGGACAGCCTTATAGCAATCAGCCCCAGCATTTT. This translates into CASSQNHGQPYSNQPQHF.

Only a few counts were recorded for this clone. The rearrangement joins TRBV9 to TRBJ2-7; D possibly corresponds to TRBD2 (5 bases). This CDR3 region has 16 residues. Trimming left V 4 bases short and J 3 bases short, with 20 bases between. Germline CDR1 and CDR2: SGDLS and YYNGEE. The CDR3 spells CASSPRTGGMDYEQYF. The DNA of the CDR3 is TGTGCCAGCAGCCCTCGGACTGGCGGAATGGACTACGAGCAGTACTTC.